This T cell receptor beta chain was sequenced during a study of graft-versus-host responses after intestinal transplantation. Looking at the study overall: The whole recipient group had anti-thymocyte globulin induction followed by tacrolimus and steroids for around 3 years.

Study results and caveats: The study found high graft-versus-host to host-versus-graft clonal ratios in allografts of patients with graft-donor T cell macrochimerism.

With respect to this clone: Its antigen is as yet unknown.

Generated by immunoSEQ multiplex PCR, the TCRdb table keeps only in-frame clones and is missing some. In the table there are 55,000 to 85,000 clones, approximately 88% of which are singletons. The V end was cut by 1 base, the J end by 0 bases, with 10 bases between. Germline V CDR1 and CDR2: LNHNV, YYDKDF (reference sequence). This CDR3 is built from 16 residues. The sample here was unstimulated CD8+ T cells sorted from spleen or lymph node cells, taken before intestinal transplant. The chain links TRBV15 to TRBJ2-1; tentative D call: TRBD2 (6 bases). This receptor was identified in a human donor who received an intestinal transplant. CDR3 nucleotides: TGTGCCACCAGCAGAGTACGGGAGAGCTCCTACAATGAGCAGTTCTTC. Translating it yields CATSRVRESSYNEQFF.